This TCR beta chain appears in the sequencing data of a study of blood T cell repertoires in COVID-19. Study at large: Whether acute or convalescent, the COVID-19 samples came from the United States, Italy and Spain. PBMCs, B-cell-depleted T cells, or T cells provided the cDNA or gDNA that made up the material.

Trimming left V 2 bases short and J 7 bases short, with 13 bases between. The CDR3 sequence is 14 residues long. Germline V lookup: CDR1 SGHRS, CDR2 YFSETQ. Methods used by the authors: Estimation of nucleated cell counts was performed using reference gene primer amplification. Assay: immunoSEQ multiplex PCR; the TCRdb copy retains only in-frame clones and omits some. V and J calls plus clone size are reproduced from that table; the DNA served to infer D and trimming. The data show fewer than 250,000 clones, approximately 84% seen once. Sequenced material: peripheral blood. The V and J genes are TRBV5-1 and TRBJ1-5; TRBD1 might be the D (6 bases). This TCR was sampled from a man aged 50-59 years with acute or convalescent COVID-19. The CDR3 protein is CASSLGGGDQPQHF. The CDR3 nucleotides are TGCGCCAGCAGCTTAGGGGGGGGCGACCAGCCCCAGCATTTT.